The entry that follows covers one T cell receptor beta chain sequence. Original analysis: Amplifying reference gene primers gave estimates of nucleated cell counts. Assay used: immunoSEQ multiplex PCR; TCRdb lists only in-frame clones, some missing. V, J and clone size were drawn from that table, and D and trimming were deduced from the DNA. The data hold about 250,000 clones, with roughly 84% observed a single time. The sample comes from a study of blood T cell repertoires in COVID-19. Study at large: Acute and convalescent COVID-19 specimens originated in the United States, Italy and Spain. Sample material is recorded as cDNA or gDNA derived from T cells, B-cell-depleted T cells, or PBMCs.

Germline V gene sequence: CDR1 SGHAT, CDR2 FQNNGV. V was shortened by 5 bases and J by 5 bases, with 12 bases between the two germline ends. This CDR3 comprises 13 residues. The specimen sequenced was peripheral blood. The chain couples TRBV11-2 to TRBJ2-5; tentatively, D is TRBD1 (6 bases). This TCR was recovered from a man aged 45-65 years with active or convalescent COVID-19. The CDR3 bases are TGTGCCAGCAGCGTAACAGGGTTGGAGACCCAGTACTTC. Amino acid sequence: CASSVTGLETQYF.